The 21 T cell receptor beta chains below were found in one sample sequenced in a study of CD8+ T cells in alopecia areata (dated by TCRdb to the late 2010s). Receptor libraries were prepared by the immunoSEQ multiplex PCR assay. To provide template for TCR sequencing, every sample had RNA extracted and reverse transcribed into cDNA. What TCRdb holds here is the immuneACCESS table cut down to in-frame rearrangements. Part of the clones is not present; checked against another copy, under half of the missing clones reflect an unresolved V gene, and the others are unexplained. The sample table records some 20,000 clones; around three fifths of these occur just once. The ten largest clones capture more than 6% of the sample. What this sample's time point label stands for: baseline before oral tofacitinib. Lesional scalp punch biopsies and peripheral blood were collected from alopecia areata patients.

Sample: skin, taken at week 0. Every receptor here comes from a human donor with alopecia areata.

The J gene is TRBJ2-5, the V gene TRBV5-6; D perhaps matches TRBD2 (5 bases). Germline V CDR1 and CDR2: SGHDT, YYEEEE. The CDR3 is 14 residues long. Trimming cost V 4 bases and J 1 base, with 11 bases left between them. The CDR3 DNA sequence: TGTGCCAGCAGCCTGGACGGGGTCCAAGAGACCCAGTACTTC. This sequence encodes CASSLDGVQETQYF. The variable domain in full, completed from reference TRBV5-6 and TRBJ2-5, reads DAGVTQSPTHLIKTRGQQVTLRCSPKSGHDTVSWYQQALGQGPQFIFQYYEEEERQRGNFPDRFSGHQFPNYSSELNVNALLLGDSALYLCASSLDGVQETQYFGPGTRLLVL.

The rearrangement joins TRBV7-8 to TRBJ2-3; D call uncertain. Germline loops: CDR1 SGHVS, CDR2 FQNEAQ. This CDR3 is built from 15 residues. The ends were cut back, 0 bases at V and 2 bases at J, with 9 bases in the middle. The CDR3 sequence is CASSLADADTDTQYF. The DNA for the CDR3 is TGTGCCAGCAGCTTAGCTGATGCAGACACAGATACGCAGTATTTT.

J is TRBJ1-6 and V is TRBV6-1; D perhaps matches TRBD1 (6 bases). The CDR3 sequence is 15 residues long. Trimming left V 5 bases short and J 5 bases short, with 13 bases between. Looked up from germline, CDR1 is MNHNS and CDR2 is SASEGT. CDR3 sequence (DNA): TGTGCCAGCAGTTTTCGGGACACCCATAATTCACCCCTCCACTTT. Its protein product is CASSFRDTHNSPLHF.

This clone was seen a few times. The chain carries TRBV11-2 and TRBJ1-6; possibly TRBD1 for D (5 bases). Germline lookup yields CDR1 SGHAT and CDR2 FQNNGV. This CDR3 contains 18 residues. Trimming cost V 1 base and J 4 bases, with 17 bases left between them. CDR3 residues: CASSLAAPGRGYNSPLHF. The CDR3 DNA is TGTGCCAGCAGCTTAGCCGCCCCAGGGCGGGGGTATAATTCACCCCTCCACTTT.

The J gene is TRBJ2-1, the V gene TRBV7-2; possibly TRBD1 for D (6 bases). Germline assignment: CDR1 SGHTA and CDR2 FQGNSA. Trimming stripped 0 bases from V and 0 bases from J, with 9 bases between. The CDR3 loop spans 16 amino acids. CDR3 bases: TGTGCCAGCAGCTTAGCCGGGACAACCTCCTACAATGAGCAGTTCTTC. This gives the protein CASSLAGTTSYNEQFF.

This chain links TRBV11-2 with TRBJ2-6; no firm D call. CDR1 is SGHAT, CDR2 FQNNGV, per germline. The CDR3 has 15 residues. Trimming removed 5 bases at V and 2 bases at J, with 10 bases between. The DNA for the CDR3 is TGTGCCAGCAGCCCCCCAGATACTGGGGCCAACGTCCTGACTTTC. Amino acids: CASSPPDTGANVLTF. Combining the CDR3 with reference TRBV11-2 and TRBJ2-6 gives the whole variable domain EAGVAQSPRYKIIEKRQSVAFWCNPISGHATLYWYQQILGQGPKLLIQFQNNGVVDDSQLPKDRFSAERLKGVDSTLKIQPAKLEDSAVYLCASSPPDTGANVLTFGAGSRLTVL.

This chain joins TRBV10-3 and TRBJ2-3; either TRBD1 or TRBD2 may fit D (5 bases each). V dropped 6 bases and J dropped 0 bases, with 13 bases sitting between them. Germline CDR1 ENHRY, CDR2 SYGVKD. The CDR3 consists of 15 residues. CDR3 DNA: TGTGCCATCAGAGATGGGGGACGGAGCACAGATACGCAGTATTTT. Protein product: CAIRDGGRSTDTQYF.

The sample holds one count of this clone. The rearrangement uses TRBV29-1 and TRBJ1-1; weak D call: TRBD1 (6 bases). Deletions cut 3 bases from V and 0 bases from J, with 8 bases between. Germline V gives CDR1 SQVTM, CDR2 ANQGSEA. The CDR3 contains 13 residues. The CDR3 here is CSVERDMNTEAFF. For the CDR3, the DNA is TGCAGCGTTGAGAGGGACATGAACACTGAAGCTTTCTTT.

The chain carries TRBV4-1 and TRBJ2-3; D might be TRBD1 (6 bases). This CDR3 comprises 14 residues. Trimming removed 4 bases from V and 8 bases from J, with 16 bases in between. CDR1 MGHRA and CDR2 YSYEKL come from the germline V gene. CDR3 residues: CASSRGMSGATQYF. Here the CDR3 DNA reads TGCGCCAGCAGCCGAGGGATGTCAGGGGCTACGCAGTATTTT.

The chain recombines TRBV7-2 with TRBJ1-2; D not resolved. V was shortened by 6 bases and J by 5 bases, with 10 bases between the two germline ends. Germline CDR1 and CDR2: SGHTA and FQGNSA. The CDR3 spans 12 residues. The CDR3 protein is CASSYQFYGYTF. In DNA form, the CDR3 reads TGTGCCAGCAGTTACCAGTTTTATGGCTACACCTTC.

Note on this clone: Other DNA sequences of this sample code for an identical CDR3. CDR3 in amino acids: CASSGTAYEQYF. CDR3 nucleotide sequence: TGTGCCAGCAGTGGGACAGCCTACGAGCAGTACTTC. The rearrangement links TRBV6-6 to TRBJ2-7; 7 positions match TRBD1. The J segment lost 2 bases and the V segment lost 5 bases, leaving 0 bases of the junction unmatched. Germline V gene data show CDR1 as MNHNY and CDR2 as SVGAGI (reference sequence). The CDR3 consists of 12 residues.

The chain links TRBV6-6 to TRBJ2-7; 11 bases match TRBD2. CDR3 length equals 16 residues. Germline V gives CDR1 MNHNY, CDR2 SVGAGI (reference sequence). V trimming: 0 bases; J trimming: 5 bases; junction bases outside the gene matches: 6. The CDR3 bases are TGTGCCAGCAGTTACTCGCTAGCGGGGGGTCAGGACGAGCAGTACTTC. Protein: CASSYSLAGGQDEQYF.

The chain couples TRBV6-5 to TRBJ1-1; 10 nucleotides align to TRBD1. The CDR3 covers 16 residues. CDR1 and CDR2 (germline): MNHEY, SVGAGI. The J segment lost 1 base and the V segment lost 4 bases, leaving 6 bases of the junction unmatched. The CDR3 region is CASSFWTGGTNTEAFF. CDR3 bases: TGTGCCAGCAGTTTTTGGACAGGGGGAACGAACACTGAAGCTTTCTTT.

The rearrangement links TRBV4-2 to TRBJ1-5; D not resolved. V lost 5 bases, J lost 0 bases, and 8 bases lay in between. Germline CDR1 LGHNA, CDR2 YNFKEQ. CDR3 size: 14 residues. CDR3 sequence reads: CASSLGYSNQPQHF. As DNA, the CDR3 is TGTGCCAGCAGCTTGGGTTATAGCAATCAGCCCCAGCATTTT.

This chain links TRBV5-1 with TRBJ1-4; unclear D gene. The CDR3 covers 13 residues. Germline assignment: CDR1 SGHRS and CDR2 YFSETQ. The ends were cut back, 0 bases at V and 8 bases at J, with 8 bases in the middle. The CDR3 DNA is TGCGCCAGCAGCTTGGCTGAGGGCGAAAAACTGTTTTTT. Protein sequence: CASSLAEGEKLFF.

The rearrangement links TRBV18 to TRBJ1-2; no clear D. The germline V gene encodes CDR1 KGHSH and CDR2 LQKENI. The ends were cut back, 2 bases at V and 1 base at J, with 8 bases in the middle. The CDR3 runs 14 residues. DNA of the CDR3: TGTGCCAGCTCACCAAGAGGATTTAACTATGGCTACACCTTC. Translation: CASSPRGFNYGYTF.

The V call is TRBV7-9, the J call TRBJ2-7, with 9 bases aligning to TRBD2. Near its end, the DNA agrees better with TRBJ2-5, so the J call may be wrong. This CDR3 region has 15 residues. The V gene's germline CDR1 is SEHNR and CDR2 FQNEAQ (reference sequence). The CDR3 loop is CASIMSSGGQETQYF. Written as DNA, the CDR3 is TGTGCCAGCATTATGAGTAGCGGGGGCCAAGAGACCCAGTACTTC.

Only one count was recorded for this clone. V and J are TRBV4-2 and TRBJ2-3; TRBD2 matches 12 bases. The CDR3 spans 17 residues. V was pared by 0 bases and J by 4 bases, with 5 bases of the junction left unmatched. Germline CDR1 reads LGHNA; CDR2 reads YNFKEQ. The CDR3 here is CASSQESRLAGADTQYF. CDR3 DNA: TGTGCCAGCAGCCAAGAATCCAGACTAGCGGGGGCAGATACGCAGTATTTT.

As for this clone: A far larger clone is only one base removed, so a read error is likely. V is TRBV7-3 and J is TRBJ1-6; maybe TRBD1 (5 bases). The CDR3 is 13 amino acids. From germline, CDR1 is SGHTA and CDR2 FQGTGA. The CDR3 DNA is TGTGCCGGCAGCTCCGGGGGGGATTCACCCCTCCACTTT. It encodes CAGSSGGDSPLHF.

This chain connects TRBV13 to TRBJ2-7; TRBD1 or TRBD2 may be the D gene (5 bases each). V lost 5 bases, J lost 2 bases, and 16 bases lay in between. The CDR3 covers 15 residues. CDR1 and CDR2 (germline): PRHDT, FYEKMQ (reference sequence). The CDR3 loop is CASSTGATAAYEQYF. The CDR3 coding sequence is TGTGCCAGCAGCACCGGGGCGACTGCAGCCTACGAGCAGTACTTC.

The chain uses TRBV19 and TRBJ2-3; D unclear. Germline CDR1 LNHDA, CDR2 SQIVND (reference sequence). The V end lost 5 bases, the J end lost 2 bases, and 11 bases lay between the germline ends. The CDR3 is 14 residues long. Here the CDR3 DNA reads TGTGCCAGTAGTCTAGGACCAAACACAGATACGCAGTATTTT. As protein: CASSLGPNTDTQYF. Combining the CDR3 with reference TRBV19 and TRBJ2-3 gives the whole variable domain DGGITQSPKYLFRKEGQNVTLSCEQNLNHDAMYWYRQDPGQGLRLIYYSQIVNDFQKGDIAEGYSVSREKKESFPLTVTSAQKNPTAFYLCASSLGPNTDTQYFGPGTRLTVL.